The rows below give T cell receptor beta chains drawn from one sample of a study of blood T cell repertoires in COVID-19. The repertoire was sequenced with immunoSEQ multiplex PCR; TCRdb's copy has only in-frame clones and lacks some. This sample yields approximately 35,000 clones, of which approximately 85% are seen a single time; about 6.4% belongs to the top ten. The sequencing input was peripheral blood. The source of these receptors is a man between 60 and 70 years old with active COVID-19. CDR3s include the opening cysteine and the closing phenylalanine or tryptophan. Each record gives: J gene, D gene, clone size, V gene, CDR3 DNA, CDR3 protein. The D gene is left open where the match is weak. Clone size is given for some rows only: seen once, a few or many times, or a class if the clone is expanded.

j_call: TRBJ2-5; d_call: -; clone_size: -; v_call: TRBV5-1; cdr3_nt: TGCGCCAGCAGCTTCAACTCAGGGCAAGAGACCCAGTACTTC; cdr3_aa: CASSFNSGQETQYF
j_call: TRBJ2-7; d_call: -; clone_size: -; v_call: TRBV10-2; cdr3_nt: TGCGCCAGCAGTCCGATCGACAGGCGCCTCTACGAGCAGTACTTC; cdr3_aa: CASSPIDRRLYEQYF
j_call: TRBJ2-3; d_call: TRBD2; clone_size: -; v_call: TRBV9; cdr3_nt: TGTGCCAGCAGCGCGGGGACTAGGAGCACAGATACGCAGTATTTT; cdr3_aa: CASSAGTRSTDTQYF
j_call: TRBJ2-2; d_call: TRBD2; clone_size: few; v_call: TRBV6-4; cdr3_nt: TGTGCCAGCAGTGTCGGGACTACCACCGGGGAGCTGTTTTTT; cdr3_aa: CASSVGTTTGELFF
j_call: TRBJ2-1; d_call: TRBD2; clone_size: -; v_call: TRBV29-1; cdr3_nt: TGCAGCTCGACTAGCGGGAGGACTCATGAGCAGTTCTTC; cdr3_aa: CSSTSGRTHEQFF
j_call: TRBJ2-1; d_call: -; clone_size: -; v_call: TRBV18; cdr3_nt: TGTGCCAGCGGCCCAGGGTACAATGAGCAGTTCTTC; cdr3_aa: CASGPGYNEQFF
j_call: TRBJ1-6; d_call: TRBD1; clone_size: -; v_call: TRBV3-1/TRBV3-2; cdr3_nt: TGTGCCAGCAGCTCAGACAGGGGGGGATCACCCCTCCACTTT; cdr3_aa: CASSSDRGGSPLHF
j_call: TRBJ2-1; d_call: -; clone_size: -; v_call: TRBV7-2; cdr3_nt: TGTGCCAGCAGCTTGCAGCGGTACAATGAGCAGTTCTTC; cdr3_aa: CASSLQRYNEQFF
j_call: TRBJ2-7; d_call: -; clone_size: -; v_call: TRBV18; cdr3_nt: TGTGCCAGCTCACCCCGGGACTTTTTCTACGAGCAGTACTTC; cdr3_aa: CASSPRDFFYEQYF
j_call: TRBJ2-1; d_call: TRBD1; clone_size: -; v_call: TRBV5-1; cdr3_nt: TGCGCCAGCAGCCCGGGACAGGGAGGCTACAATGAGCAGTTCTTC; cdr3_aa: CASSPGQGGYNEQFF
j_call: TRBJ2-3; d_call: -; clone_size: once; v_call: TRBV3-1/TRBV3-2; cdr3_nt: TGTGCCAGCAGCCGACTAAGCAGACCAGATACGCAGTATTTT; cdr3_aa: CASSRLSRPDTQYF
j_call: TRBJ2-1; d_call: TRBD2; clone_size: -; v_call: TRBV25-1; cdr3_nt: TGTGCCAGCAGTGTCGGGACTAGCGGGAGTTTCCATGAGCAGTTCTTC; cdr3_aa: CASSVGTSGSFHEQFF
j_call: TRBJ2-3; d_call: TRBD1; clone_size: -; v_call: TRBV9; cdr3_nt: TGTGCCAGCAGCGCCGACGGGACAGTCACAGATACGCAGTATTTT; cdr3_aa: CASSADGTVTDTQYF
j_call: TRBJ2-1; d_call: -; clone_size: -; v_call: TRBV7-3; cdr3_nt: TGTGCCAGCAGCTTATGGGACTCCTCCTACAATGAGCAGTTCTTC; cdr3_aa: CASSLWDSSYNEQFF
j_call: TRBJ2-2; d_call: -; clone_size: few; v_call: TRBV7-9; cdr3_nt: TGTGCCAGCAGCTTAGGAGTACAGGCGAACACCGGGGAGCTGTTTTTT; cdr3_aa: CASSLGVQANTGELFF
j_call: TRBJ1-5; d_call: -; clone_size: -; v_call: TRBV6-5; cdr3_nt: TGTGCCAGCAGGCCCAGGACAGATAGCAATCAGCCCCAGCATTTT; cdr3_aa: CASRPRTDSNQPQHF
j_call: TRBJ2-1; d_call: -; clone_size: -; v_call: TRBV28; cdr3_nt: TGTGCCAGCAGGCACGGTCGGAGCTCCTACAATGAGCAGTTCTTC; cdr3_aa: CASRHGRSSYNEQFF
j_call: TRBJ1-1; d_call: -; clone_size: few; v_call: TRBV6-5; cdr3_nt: TGTGCCAGCAGTTACGGCGGTCTGGGGGCGACTGAAGCTTTCTTT; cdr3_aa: CASSYGGLGATEAFF
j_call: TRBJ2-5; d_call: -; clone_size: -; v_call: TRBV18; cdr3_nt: TGTGCCAGCTCACGAGACAGGAGCCAAGAGACCCAGTACTTC; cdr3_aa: CASSRDRSQETQYF
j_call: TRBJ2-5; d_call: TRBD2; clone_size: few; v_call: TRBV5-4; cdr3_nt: TGTGCCAGCAGCGGCCGGGGACTAGCGGTTCCCGAGACCCAGTACTTC; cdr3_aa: CASSGRGLAVPETQYF
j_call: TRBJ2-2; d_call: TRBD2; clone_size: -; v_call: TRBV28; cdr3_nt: TGTGCCAGCAGTTGGGGACTAGCGGGAGGGAAAGCGAACACCGGGGAGCTGTTTTTT; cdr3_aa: CASSWGLAGGKANTGELFF
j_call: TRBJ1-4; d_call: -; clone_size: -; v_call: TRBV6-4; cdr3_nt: TGTGCCAGCAGTGAAAACGGGAATGAAAAACTGTTTTTT; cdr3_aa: CASSENGNEKLFF
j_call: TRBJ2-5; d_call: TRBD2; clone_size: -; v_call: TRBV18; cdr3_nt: TGTGCCAGCTCACCACCGGCTAGCGGGAGTGGAGAGACCCAGTACTTC; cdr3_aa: CASSPPASGSGETQYF
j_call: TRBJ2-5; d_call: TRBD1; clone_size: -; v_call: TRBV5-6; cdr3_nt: TGTGCCAGCAGCTTAACTTTGGGACAGGGGGAAGAGACCCAGTACTTC; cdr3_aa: CASSLTLGQGEETQYF
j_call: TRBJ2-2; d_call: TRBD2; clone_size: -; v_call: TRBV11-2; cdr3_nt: TGTGCCAGCAGCTATGGGACTAGTCTCGGGGAGCTGTTTTTT; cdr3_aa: CASSYGTSLGELFF
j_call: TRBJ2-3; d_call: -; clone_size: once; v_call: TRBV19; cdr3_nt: TGTGCCAGCAGTGGGCCCACAGATACGCAGTATTTT; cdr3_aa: CASSGPTDTQYF
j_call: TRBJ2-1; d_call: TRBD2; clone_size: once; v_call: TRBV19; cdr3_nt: TGTGCCAGTAGCTATAGCGGGAGAATGAAGTTCTTC; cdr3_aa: CASSYSGRMKFF
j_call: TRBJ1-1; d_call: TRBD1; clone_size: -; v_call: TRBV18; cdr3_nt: TGTGCCAGCTCACTACAGGGGTCGGGGAACACTGAAGCTTTCTTT; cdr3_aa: CASSLQGSGNTEAFF
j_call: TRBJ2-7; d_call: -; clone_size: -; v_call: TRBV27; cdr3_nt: TGTGCCAGCAGTTATAAGGCGGTCTACGAGCAGTACTTC; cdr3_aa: CASSYKAVYEQYF
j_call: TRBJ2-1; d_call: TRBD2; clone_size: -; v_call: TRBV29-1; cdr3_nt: TGCAGCGTTGAAGACCTAGCGGGGCCGAGGAATGAGCAGTTCTTC; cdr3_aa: CSVEDLAGPRNEQFF
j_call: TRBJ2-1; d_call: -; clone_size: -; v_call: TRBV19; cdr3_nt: TGTGCCAGTAGTATTGACGGGAGCTCCTACAATGAGCAGTTCTTC; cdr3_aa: CASSIDGSSYNEQFF
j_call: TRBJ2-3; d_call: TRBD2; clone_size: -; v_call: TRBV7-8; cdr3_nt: TGTGCCAGCAGCTCCCCCGGGACTAGCGGGAGGACTAGCACAGATACGCAGTATTTT; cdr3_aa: CASSSPGTSGRTSTDTQYF
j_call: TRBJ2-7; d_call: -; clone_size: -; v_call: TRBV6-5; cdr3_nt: TGTGCCAGCAGGGCTGGGCTAGCGCAGTACGAGCAGTACTTC; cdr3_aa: CASRAGLAQYEQYF
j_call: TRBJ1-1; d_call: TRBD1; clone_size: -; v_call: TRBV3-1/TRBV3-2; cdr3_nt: TGTGCCAGCAGCCTCAGACAGGGCAACATGAACACTGAAGCTTTCTTT; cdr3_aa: CASSLRQGNMNTEAFF
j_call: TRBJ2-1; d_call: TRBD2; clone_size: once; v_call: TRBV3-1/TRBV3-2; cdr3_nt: TGTGCCAGCAACCAACTAGCGGGAGGGCGGTATGAGCAGTTCTTC; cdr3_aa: CASNQLAGGRYEQFF
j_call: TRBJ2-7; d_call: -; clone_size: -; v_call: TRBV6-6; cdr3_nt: TGTGCCAGCAGCCGTCGGACTTCCTACGAGCAGTACTTC; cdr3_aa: CASSRRTSYEQYF
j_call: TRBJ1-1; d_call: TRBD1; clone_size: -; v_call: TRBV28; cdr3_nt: TGTGCCAGCCACAGGGGGCTGAACACTGAAGCTTTCTTT; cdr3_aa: CASHRGLNTEAFF
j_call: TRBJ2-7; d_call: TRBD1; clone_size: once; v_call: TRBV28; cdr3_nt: TGTGCCAGCAGTTTAGACCGACAGGGGGTTCGGGACGAGCAGTACTTC; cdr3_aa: CASSLDRQGVRDEQYF
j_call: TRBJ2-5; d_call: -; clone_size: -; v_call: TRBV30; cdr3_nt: TGTGCCTGGATGGGAGAAAGGTGGGAGACCCAGTACTTC; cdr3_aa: CAWMGERWETQYF
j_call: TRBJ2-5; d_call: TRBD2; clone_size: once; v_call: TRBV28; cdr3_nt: TGTGCCAGCAGCAAACTAGCGGGAGGTGGAGTGAAGACCCAGTACTTC; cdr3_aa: CASSKLAGGGVKTQYF
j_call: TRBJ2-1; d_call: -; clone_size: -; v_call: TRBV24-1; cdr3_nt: TGTGCCACCGGCAAATTCAATGAGCAGTTCTTC; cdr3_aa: CATGKFNEQFF
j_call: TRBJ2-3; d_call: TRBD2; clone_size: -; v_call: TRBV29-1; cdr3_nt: TGCAGCGTTGGGACTAGCGGGAACACAGATACGCAGTATTTT; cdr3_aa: CSVGTSGNTDTQYF
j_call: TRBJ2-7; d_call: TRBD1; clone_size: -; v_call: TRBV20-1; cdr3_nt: TGCAGTGCTATGACAGGGGATGAGCAGTACTTC; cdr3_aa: CSAMTGDEQYF
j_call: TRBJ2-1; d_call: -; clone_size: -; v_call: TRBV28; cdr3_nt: TGTGCCAGCAGCCAAACCTACAATGAGCAGTTCTTC; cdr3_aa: CASSQTYNEQFF
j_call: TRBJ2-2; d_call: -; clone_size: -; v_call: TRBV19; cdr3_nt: TGTGCCAGTAAGCAGGGACAACTCGGGGAGCTGTTTTTT; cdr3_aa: CASKQGQLGELFF
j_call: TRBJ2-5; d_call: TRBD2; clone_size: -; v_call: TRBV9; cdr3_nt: TGTGCCAGCAGCGTAGAGGCTAGCGGGACGTGGGGGACCCAGTACTTC; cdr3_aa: CASSVEASGTWGTQYF
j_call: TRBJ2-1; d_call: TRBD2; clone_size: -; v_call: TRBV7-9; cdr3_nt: TGTGCCAGCAGCAAACTAGCGGGAGGTCTCAATGAGCAGTTCTTC; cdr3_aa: CASSKLAGGLNEQFF
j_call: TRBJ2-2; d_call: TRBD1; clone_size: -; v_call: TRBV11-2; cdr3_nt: TGTGCCAGCAGCACCCGGGACAGGGGATCTCCGGGGGAGCTGTTTTTT; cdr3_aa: CASSTRDRGSPGELFF
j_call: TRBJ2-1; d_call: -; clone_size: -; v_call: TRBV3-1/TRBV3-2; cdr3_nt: TGTGCCAGCAGCCAAGTTTTGGGGGGGCCTGAGCAGTTCTTC; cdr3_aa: CASSQVLGGPEQFF
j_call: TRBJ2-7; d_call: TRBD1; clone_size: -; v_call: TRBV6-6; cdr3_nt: TGTGCCAGCAGTCCGGGACAGGGGGAAGGACTCTACGAGCAGTACTTC; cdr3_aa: CASSPGQGEGLYEQYF
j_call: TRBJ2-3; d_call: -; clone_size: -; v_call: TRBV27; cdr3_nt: TGTGCCAGCAGTTTACGTTCTGTCACAGATACGCAGTATTTT; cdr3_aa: CASSLRSVTDTQYF
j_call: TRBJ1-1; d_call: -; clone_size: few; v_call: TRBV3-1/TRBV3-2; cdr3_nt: TGTGCCAGCAGCGCAGGCCCGCACACTGAAGCTTTCTTT; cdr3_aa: CASSAGPHTEAFF
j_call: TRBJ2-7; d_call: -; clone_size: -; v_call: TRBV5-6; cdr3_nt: TGTGCCAGCAGCTTGTCCAGGGGGGTCTACGAGCAGTACTTC; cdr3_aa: CASSLSRGVYEQYF
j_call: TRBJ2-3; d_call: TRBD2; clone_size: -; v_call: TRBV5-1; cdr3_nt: TGCGCCAGCAGAGGGACTAGCCGTAGCACAGATACGCAGTATTTT; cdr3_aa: CASRGTSRSTDTQYF